This note documents a single T cell receptor beta chain sequence. V shed 3 bases, J shed 6 bases, and the junction held 5 bases outside the gene matches. The CDR3 sequence is 14 residues long. CDR1 and CDR2 (germline): LNHDA, SQIVND (reference sequence). The repertoire was sequenced with immunoSEQ multiplex PCR; TCRdb's copy has only in-frame clones and lacks some. In the table there are approximately 170,000 clones, roughly 85% of which are singletons. This sample is drawn from a study of blood T cell repertoires in COVID-19. The sequence came from a woman aged 65 to 85 in a cohort exposed to, infected with or recovered from COVID-19 (not recorded which). Sequenced material: PBMCs or T cells enriched from blood (not recorded which). V usage is TRBV19 and J usage is TRBJ2-3; TRBD1 matches at 8 bases. The CDR3 sequence: CASSIGGQGDTQYF. Written as DNA, the CDR3 is TGTGCCAGTAGTATCGGCGGACAGGGCGATACGCAGTATTTT.